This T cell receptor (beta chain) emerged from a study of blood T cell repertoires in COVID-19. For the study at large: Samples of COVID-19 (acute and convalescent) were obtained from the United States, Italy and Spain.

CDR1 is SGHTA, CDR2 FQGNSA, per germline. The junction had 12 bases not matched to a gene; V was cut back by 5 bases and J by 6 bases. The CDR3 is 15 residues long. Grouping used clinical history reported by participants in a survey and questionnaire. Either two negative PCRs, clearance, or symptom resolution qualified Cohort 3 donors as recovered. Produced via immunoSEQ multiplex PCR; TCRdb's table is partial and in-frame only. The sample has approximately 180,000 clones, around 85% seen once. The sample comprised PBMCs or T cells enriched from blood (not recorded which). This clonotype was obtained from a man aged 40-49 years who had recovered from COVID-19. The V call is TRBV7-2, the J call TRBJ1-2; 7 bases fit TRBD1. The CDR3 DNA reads TGTGCCAGCAGCCCTCATGGGACAGAGCGGAATGGCTACACCTTC. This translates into CASSPHGTERNGYTF.